The present TCR beta chain was sequenced within a study of blood T cell repertoires in COVID-19. Study-wide background: The origin of the acute and convalescent COVID-19 samples was the United States, Italy and Spain. Sample material is recorded as cDNA or gDNA derived from T cells, B-cell-depleted T cells, or PBMCs.

Germline V gives CDR1 ENHRY, CDR2 SYGVKD. CDR3 size: 11 residues. The V segment lost 8 bases and the J segment 3 bases; nucleotides outside the gene matches: 0. Authors' analysis steps: Estimation of nucleated cell counts was performed using reference gene primer amplification. Libraries were prepared by immunoSEQ multiplex PCR; TCRdb keeps only in-frame clonotypes and omits some of them. That table is the source of V, J and clone size, and D and trimming were worked out from the DNA. The sample has fewer than 15,000 clones, roughly 89% seen once; the top ten hold 25% to 40%. Material for sequencing was peripheral blood. This chain links TRBV10-3 with TRBJ2-7; TRBD1 matches 8 bases. The receptor was isolated from a human donor in a cohort sampled during active COVID-19. DNA for the CDR3: TGTGCCATCGGACAGGGCTACGAGCAGTACTTC. This sequence encodes CAIGQGYEQYF.